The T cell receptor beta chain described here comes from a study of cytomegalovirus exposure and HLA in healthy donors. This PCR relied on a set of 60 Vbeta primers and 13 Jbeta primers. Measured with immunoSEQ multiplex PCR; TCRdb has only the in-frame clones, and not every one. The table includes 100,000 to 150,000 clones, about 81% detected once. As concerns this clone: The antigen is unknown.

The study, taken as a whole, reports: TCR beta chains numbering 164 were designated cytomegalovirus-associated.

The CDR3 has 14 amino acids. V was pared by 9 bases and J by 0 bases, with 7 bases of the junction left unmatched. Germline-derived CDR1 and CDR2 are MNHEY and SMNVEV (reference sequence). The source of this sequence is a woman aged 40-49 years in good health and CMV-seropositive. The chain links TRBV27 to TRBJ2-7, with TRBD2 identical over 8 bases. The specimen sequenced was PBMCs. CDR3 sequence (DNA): TGTGCCAGTCATCCAAGCGGGAGCTCCTACGAGCAGTACTTC. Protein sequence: CASHPSGSSYEQYF.